A selection of T cell receptor beta chains follows, all from one sample in a study of glioma-infiltrating T cells. A single record per CDR3 protein comes from TCRdb applying MiXCR to the multiplex PCR reads. The table has around 130,000 distinct CDR3 sequences, around 25% seen once; the top ten hold roughly a quarter. The source material was glioma tissue, nonneoplastic brain tissue, or PBMCs (not recorded which). The source is a human donor with low-grade glioma or glioblastoma, undergoing nonglioma brain surgery, or in good health (not recorded which). The CDR3 runs from the conserved cysteine through the conserved F or W. A D gene is named only where the DNA matches it firmly. Size tells how often a clone was seen (once, few, many) or the class of an expanded clone, and some rows leave it out.

abundance	v_gene	j_gene	d_gene	CDR3nt	CDR3aa
NA	TRBV3-1	TRBJ1-5	NA	TGTGCCAGCAGCCAAGATCTCGTGGGTCAGCCCCAGCATTTT	CASSQDLVGQPQHF
few	TRBV6-1	TRBJ1-2	TRBD1	TGTGCCAGCATCCCCCGAAGGCAGGGGGCGGTTGGCTACACCTTC	CASIPRRQGAVGYTF
few	TRBV20-1	TRBJ2-1	TRBD2	TGCAGTGCCCCAGGGGTGATAGCGGGGGGGAATGAGCAGTTCTTC	CSAPGVIAGGNEQFF
few	TRBV28	TRBJ1-5	TRBD1	TGTGCCTCTTTCTCGCTCAGGGGGTCCTCCACGAGGGTTGATCAGCCCCAGCATTTT	CASFSLRGSSTRVDQPQHF
few	TRBV19	TRBJ2-5	NA	TGTGCCAGTAGTATTTTCCAAGGCGAAGAGACCCAGTACTTC	CASSIFQGEETQYF
few	TRBV7-2	TRBJ1-1	NA	TGTGCCAGCAGCTCCCGACAGAACACTGAAGCTTTCTTT	CASSSRQNTEAFF
few	TRBV5-1	TRBJ2-5	NA	TGCGCCAGCAGCTTGGGTTACACTCAAGAGACCCAGTACTTC	CASSLGYTQETQYF
many	TRBV6-1	TRBJ2-5	NA	TGTGCCAGCAGTGCCTGGGAAGGCCCTGTGGGGACCCAGTACTTC	CASSAWEGPVGTQYF
NA	TRBV7-3	TRBJ2-3	TRBD2	TGTGCCAGCAGCTTCGTAGCGGGGGGCAGCACAGATACGCAGTATTTT	CASSFVAGGSTDTQYF
NA	TRBV12-3/TRBV12-4	TRBJ2-1	NA	TGTGCCAGCAGTTTAGATTCGACGGACAATGAGCAGTTCTTC	CASSLDSTDNEQFF
many	TRBV6-1	TRBJ2-5	NA	TGTGCCACCAATCCCGTACTGAGGGAGACCCAGTACTTC	CATNPVLRETQYF
NA	TRBV5-4	TRBJ2-3	NA	TGTGCCAGCAGCCCGTTAGCGCAAAGCACAGATACGCAGTATTTT	CASSPLAQSTDTQYF
few	TRBV7-2	TRBJ2-1	NA	TGTGCCAGCAGCACCACCGGGACTCGGCGCTACAATGAGCAGTTCTTC	CASSTTGTRRYNEQFF
many	TRBV27	TRBJ1-4	NA	TGTGCCAGCAGTTTCGGACCCCCCGAGGAGCGACTGTTTTTT	CASSFGPPEERLFF
few	TRBV2	TRBJ2-1	NA	TGTGCCAGCAGTGAACAACTTACCACCTACAATGAGCAGTTCTTC	CASSEQLTTYNEQFF
NA	TRBV19	TRBJ2-1	NA	TGTGCCAGTAGTCGGGCCCGGTGGGGATTGAATGAGCAGTTCTTC	CASSRARWGLNEQFF
many	TRBV6-1	TRBJ1-1	NA	TGTGCCAGCCGGACAGCGAACACTGAAGCTTTCTTT	CASRTANTEAFF
many	TRBV20-1	TRBJ1-1	NA	TGCAGTGCCCCTAGTGGGACGGTGAACACTGAAGCTTTCTTT	CSAPSGTVNTEAFF
many	TRBV25-1	TRBJ1-1	NA	TGTGCCAGCAGTGATTCTAGGGGCGATACTGAAGCTTTCTTT	CASSDSRGDTEAFF
few	TRBV20-1	TRBJ2-3	TRBD2	TGCAGTGCTAGAGGGGGCGGGGGGGCTCGGACAGATACGCAGTATTTT	CSARGGGGARTDTQYF